What follows describes a single T cell receptor beta chain. The CDR3 totals 13 residues. Trimming took 3 bases from V and 4 from J; bases not matched to a gene: 1. Germline values: CDR1 WNHNN, CDR2 SYGVQD (reference sequence). TCRdb keeps only in-frame clones here, not all; method: immunoSEQ multiplex PCR. The table shows around 20,000 clones, with 80% to 90% occurring only once. The data stem from a study of T cell clones after liver transplantation. V and J are TRBV10-1 and TRBJ1-1, with 8 positions matching TRBD1. The receptor was derived from a human donor who received a liver transplant. The input for sequencing was CD8+ T cells from blood, taken before liver transplant. The CDR3 coding sequence is TGCGCCAGCAGTGACACAGGGGGCACTGAAGCTTTCTTT. Its protein product is CASSDTGGTEAFF.